This TCR beta chain was documented in a study of cytotoxic CD8 clonotypes in ibrutinib-treated CLL. Study-wide context: Researchers reported approximately twelve relapsed/refractory and about 14 treatment-naive patients, 17 to 18 of them IGHV unmutated.

TCR beta library input comprised around 2 micrograms of genomic DNA from cryopreserved PBMCs. Clones were sequenced by immunoSEQ multiplex PCR, and TCRdb holds only the in-frame ones, with some missing. The sample carries about 140,000 clones, about 80% recorded once. On this clone itself: Its antigen is undetermined.

Study-wide points: The study found baseline clonality above age-matched healthy donors, tracking circulating CD8+ T-cell counts. Elevated clonality accompanied ibrutinib response, with a return toward baseline values at progression.

The sequence was obtained from a human donor with chronic lymphocytic leukemia. Sample: PBMCs, taken after 24 months of ibrutinib treatment.

The CDR3 DNA is TGTGCCAGCAGTGACTCGGGGGCCACAGATACGCAGTATTTT. Translated, it gives CASSDSGATDTQYF. The chain couples TRBV6-4 to TRBJ2-3; possibly TRBD1 for D (6 bases). V lost 0 bases to trimming and J lost 2 bases, with 6 bases between them. Germline loops: CDR1 MRHNA, CDR2 SNTAGT. CDR3 length: 14 residues.